Sequencing of this TCR beta chain was carried out in a study of monozygotic twins with inflammatory bowel disease. Each sample's cDNA came from eight separate reactions. With about 17 and 10 cycles respectively, two nested PCRs were carried out on TCRalpha and TCRbeta cDNA. Following a re-call of the 5' RACE reads, TCRdb has one entry per CDR3 protein and lacks DNA. The sample's table shows 200,000 to 250,000 distinct CDR3 sequences. The germline V gene encodes CDR1 KGHSH and CDR2 LQKENI. The CDR3 length is 12 residues. This clonotype originated in a human donor with ulcerative colitis or Crohn's disease, or a healthy co-twin of an affected twin (not recorded which). The V and J genes are TRBV18 and TRBJ2-5. Sample: blood. The CDR3 is CASSPLRETQYF. Full variable domain (remainder filled in from reference TRBV18 and TRBJ2-5): NAGVMQNPRHLVRRRGQEARLRCSPMKGHSHVYWYRQLPEEGLKFMVYLQKENIIDESGMPKERFSAEFPKEGPSILRIQQVVRGDSAAYFCASSPLRETQYFGPGTRLLVL.